The 24 T cell receptor beta chains in this list originate from one sample, sequenced in a study of T-cell memory formation after mild COVID-19. From the 5' RACE reads, TCRdb called clonotypes with MiXCR, one entry per CDR3 protein. Here the sample spans about 250,000 distinct CDR3 sequences, approximately 18% being singletons. The sequencing input was PBMCs or a T cell subset sorted from them (not recorded which). The receptors were sampled from a man in his late teens or twenties who had mild COVID-19 (a few samples of this study predate the infection). Cell type and time point are not known.

V usage is TRBV7-8 and J usage is TRBJ1-1; maybe TRBD1 (6 bases). The CDR3 runs to 13 residues. V was clipped by 6 bases and J by 3 bases, with 11 bases between them. Germline CDR1 SGHVS, CDR2 FQNEAQ. The CDR3 reads CASRSTGHTEAFF. The CDR3 nucleotides are TGTGCCAGCAGATCTACAGGGCACACTGAAGCTTTCTTT.

This clonotype appeared many times. V and J are TRBV5-1 and TRBJ2-7, with TRBD1 matching 10 bases. V gave up 3 bases and J gave up 7 bases; unmatched junction bases: 10. This CDR3 has 15 amino acids. The V gene's germline CDR1 is SGHRS and CDR2 YFSETQ. The CDR3 coding sequence is TGCGCCAGCAGCTCCGGGACAGGGGTCCGTTTTGAGCAGTACTTC. Protein: CASSSGTGVRFEQYF. Drawing the rest from reference TRBV5-1 and TRBJ2-7, the complete variable domain is KAGVTQTPRYLIKTRGQQVTLSCSPISGHRSVSWYQQTPGQGLQFLFEYFSETQRNKGNFPGRFSGRQFSNSRSEMNVSTLELGDSALYLCASSSGTGVRFEQYFGPGTRLTVT.

V usage is TRBV5-1 and J usage is TRBJ1-6; no reliable D call. Germline assignment: CDR1 SGHRS and CDR2 YFSETQ. CDR3 length: 14 amino acids. The V and J ends lost 7 bases and 6 bases respectively, with 14 bases between them. CDR3: CASAGAASNSPLHF. For the CDR3, the DNA is TGCGCCAGCGCTGGAGCCGCGTCTAATTCACCCCTCCACTTT.

This clonotype was detected many times. The genes are TRBV6-1 and TRBJ1-2; D is ambiguous. Germline V lookup: CDR1 MNHNS, CDR2 SASEGT. The V and J ends lost 0 bases and 7 bases respectively, with 12 bases between them. There are 14 residues in the CDR3. The CDR3 is CASSEALGDSGYTF. CDR3 nucleotide sequence: TGTGCCAGCAGTGAAGCGCTCGGGGATTCTGGCTACACCTTC.

This clonotype was seen a few times. This rearrangement joins TRBV9 to TRBJ2-3; D is possibly TRBD2 (6 bases). Germline values: CDR1 SGDLS, CDR2 YYNGEE. CDR3 length equals 12 residues. Trimming removed 3 bases at V and 6 bases at J, with 8 bases between. The CDR3 coding sequence is TGTGCCAGCAGCGAAGGAGGGGATACGCAGTATTTT. Amino acids: CASSEGGDTQYF.

This clonotype came up a few times. V usage is TRBV7-2 and J usage is TRBJ2-1; D gene unclear. The CDR3 runs to 15 residues. Germline V gives CDR1 SGHTA, CDR2 FQGNSA. V was trimmed by 2 bases and J by 2 bases, leaving 10 bases between them. CDR3 bases: TGTGCCAGCAGCTTATACCCCGCTCCCTACAATGAGCAGTTCTTC. Its translation is CASSLYPAPYNEQFF.

This clonotype was counted many times. The chain carries TRBV3-1 and TRBJ1-5; D not certain. Germline CDR1 is LGHDT and CDR2 is YNNKEL (reference sequence). The ends were cut back, 1 base at V and 8 bases at J, with 18 bases in the middle. This CDR3 contains 16 residues. The CDR3 DNA sequence: TGTGCCAGCAGCCAAGGGCGCGGCCCGGCGCAGGAGCCCCAGCATTTT. The encoded protein is CASSQGRGPAQEPQHF. Supplemented by reference TRBV3-1 and TRBJ1-5, the full variable domain reads DTAVSQTPKYLVTQMGNDKSIKCEQNLGHDTMYWYKQDSKKFLKIMFSYNNKELIINETVPNRFSPKSPDKAHLNLHINSLELGDSAVYFCASSQGRGPAQEPQHFGDGTRLSIL.

This clonotype was counted a few times. The chain carries TRBV12-3 or TRBV12-4 and TRBJ1-1, with D possibly TRBD1 on 6 matching bases. V lost 1 base and J lost 9, with 15 bases in between. This CDR3 has 14 amino acids. CDR3 protein: CASSLGFGGIQAFF. In DNA form, the CDR3 reads TGTGCCAGCAGTTTAGGATTTGGGGGCATCCAAGCTTTCTTT.

This clonotype was found a few times. This rearrangement joins TRBV5-6 to TRBJ2-7, with 7 bases that match TRBD1. Trimming took 4 bases from V and 3 from J; bases not matched to a gene: 4. The CDR3 spans 13 residues. Germline V lookup: CDR1 SGHDT, CDR2 YYEEEE. The CDR3 nucleotides are TGTGCCAGCAGCCCTCAGGGGGTCTACGAGCAGTACTTC. The encoded protein is CASSPQGVYEQYF.

This clonotype was recorded a few times. V and J are TRBV5-5 and TRBJ2-3; a possible D gene is TRBD2 (5 bases). CDR3 length: 13 amino acids. Deletions cut 2 bases from V and 4 bases from J, with 8 bases between. The germline V gene encodes CDR1 SGHKS and CDR2 YYEKEE (reference sequence). CDR3 nucleotides: TGTGCCAGCAGCTTCTGGGAGCCAGATACGCAGTATTTT. Translated: CASSFWEPDTQYF.

The table lists this clonotype with a few counts. The gene calls are TRBV24-1 and TRBJ2-5; D is tentatively TRBD1 or TRBD2 (6 bases each). Trimming took 3 bases from V and 1 from J, leaving 11 bases between them. The CDR3 contains 15 residues. CDR1 and CDR2 from the germline V gene are KGHDR and SFDVKD. CDR3 loop: CATSDPGGLQETQYF. CDR3 bases: TGTGCCACCAGTGATCCCGGGGGCCTCCAAGAGACCCAGTACTTC.

The chain links TRBV4-1 to TRBJ1-4, with 8 bases matching TRBD1. CDR3 length: 12 amino acids. Germline CDR1 and CDR2: MGHRA and YSYEKL. V lost 5 bases and J lost 13; bases outside the gene matches: 6. CDR3: CASSNRTGLLFF. The CDR3 DNA reads as TGCGCCAGCAGCAATCGGACAGGGTTACTGTTTTTT.

This chain uses TRBV7-2 with TRBJ2-3; D is undetermined. Germline-derived CDR1 and CDR2 are SGHTA and FQGNSA. CDR3 size: 12 residues. Trimming left V 5 bases short and J 5 bases short, with 8 bases between. In nucleotides, the CDR3 is TGTGCCAGCAGCCCCCAGCGAGATACGCAGTATTTT. Its translation: CASSPQRDTQYF.

The chain is built from TRBV27 and TRBJ2-7; D might be TRBD1 (6 bases). V lost 4 bases and J lost 3, with 10 bases in between. There are 13 residues in the CDR3. The germline V gene has CDR1 MNHEY and CDR2 SMNVEV (reference sequence). This CDR3 is CASSSQGDYEQYF. The CDR3 DNA follows: TGTGCCAGCAGTTCACAGGGTGACTACGAGCAGTACTTC.

The chain combines TRBV21-1 with TRBJ2-3; TRBD1, the table's D call, lacks a check against the DNA. TRBV21-1 is a pseudogene segment. The CDR3 contains 15 residues. The CDR3 protein is CASSRGLLRTDTQYF. The CDR3 bases are TGTGCCAGCAGCAGGGGGCTACTCCGCACAGATACGCAGTATTTT.

J is TRBJ2-1 and V is TRBV29-1; D tentatively fits TRBD1 or TRBD2 (5 bases each). Germline CDR1 reads SQVTM; CDR2 reads ANQGSEA. V was pared by 3 bases and J by 9 bases, with 15 bases between. This CDR3 has 13 residues. The CDR3 sequence is CSVEALGRGEQFF. As DNA, the CDR3 is TGCAGCGTTGAGGCCCTGGGACGAGGTGAGCAGTTCTTC.

There are many counts of this clonotype. This sequence joins TRBV20-1 and TRBJ1-2; no firm D call. Germline V gene lookup returns CDR1 DFQATT and CDR2 SNEGSKA (reference sequence). V was pared by 2 bases and J by 7 bases, with 8 bases between. The CDR3 has 11 amino acids. The CDR3 DNA reads TGCAGTGCTAGAACACTTCTTGGCTACACCTTC. It codes for CSARTLLGYTF.

V and J are TRBV12-3 or TRBV12-4 and TRBJ1-5; D perhaps matches TRBD1 (5 bases). This CDR3 region has 14 residues. Trimming pared 5 bases from V and 7 bases from J, leaving 15 bases between. The CDR3 sequence: CASSPLTPGQPQHF. DNA of the CDR3: TGTGCCAGCAGTCCACTTACGCCAGGGCAGCCCCAGCATTTT.

The chain combines TRBV12-3 or TRBV12-4 with TRBJ2-6; TRBD1 agrees at 10 bases. The length of the CDR3 is 18 residues. The V segment lost 0 bases and the J segment 4 bases; nucleotides outside the gene matches: 6. The CDR3 DNA reads TGTGCCAGCAGTTTAGCGATTGGACAGGGGGACGGGGCCAACGTCCTGACTTTC. Translating it yields CASSLAIGQGDGANVLTF.

This sequence joins TRBV20-1 and TRBJ2-3; the D is unclear. V gave up 3 bases and J gave up 5 bases, with 9 bases separating them. Germline CDR1 is DFQATT and CDR2 is SNEGSKA (reference sequence). This CDR3 is 12 amino acids long. CDR3 loop: CSASGLGDTQYF. The CDR3, as DNA: TGCAGTGCTAGCGGGTTGGGAGATACGCAGTATTTT.

The V call is TRBV20-1, the J call TRBJ2-7; TRBD2 agrees at 9 bases. V lost 5 bases to trimming and J lost 2 bases; unmatched junction nucleotides: 13. There are 16 residues in the CDR3. Germline values: CDR1 DFQATT, CDR2 SNEGSKA (reference sequence). As DNA, the CDR3 is TGCAGTGCTGAGCGATGGTTAGCGGGAGAAACCTACGAGCAGTACTTC. Translated: CSAERWLAGETYEQYF.

The chain combines TRBV6-2 or TRBV6-3 with TRBJ2-5; TRBD2 might be the D (6 bases). The ends were cut back, 6 bases at V and 1 base at J, with 15 bases in the middle. The CDR3 runs 15 residues. CDR1 MNHEY and CDR2 SVGEGT come from the germline V gene. The CDR3: CASSPHRGGQETQYF. The DNA of the CDR3 is TGTGCCAGCAGCCCTCACCGGGGAGGCCAAGAGACCCAGTACTTC.

This clonotype was seen a handful of times. The V call is TRBV11-2, the J call TRBJ1-6; TRBD1 agrees at 9 bases. With V trimmed by 7 bases and J by 10 bases, 8 bases remained unmatched. Germline V gene lookup returns CDR1 SGHAT and CDR2 FQNNGV. CDR3 length: 14 residues. CDR3 loop: CASTSDRGISPLHF. The CDR3 coding sequence is TGTGCCAGCACCTCTGACAGGGGGATATCACCCCTCCACTTT.

This sequence joins TRBV5-1 and TRBJ1-3; no firm D call. Germline CDR1 reads SGHRS; CDR2 reads YFSETQ. The CDR3 extends over 17 amino acids. Trimming cost V 0 bases and J 0 bases, with 13 bases left between them. The CDR3 sequence is CASSLAPRADSGNTIYF. The CDR3 nucleotides read TGCGCCAGCAGCTTGGCTCCCCGGGCCGACTCTGGAAACACCATATATTTT.